This record looks at one TCR beta chain sequence and its context. No antigen is known for it. Between about 19,000 and 1,100,000 sorted cells, with 10%, 30% or 50% RNA, yielded naive CD8 libraries. Naive CD8 T cells were sorted as CD8+CD4-CCR7+CD45RA+. TCRdb reprocessed the PCR reads via MiXCR and lists one record per CDR3 protein. The data show about 86,000 distinct CDR3 sequences, with approximately 23% seen just once and roughly 0.8% held by the top ten. Germline lookup yields CDR1 SGDLS and CDR2 YYNGEE. The CDR3 totals 15 residues. V was pared by 0 bases and J by 9 bases, with 9 bases of the junction left unmatched. This specimen belongs to a study of molecular identifiers for immune sequencing clone quantification. Study-level information: Replicates split RNA from around 20,000 or 100,000 naive CD8 cells five ways, and the researchers sequenced four portions. General study points: Clonotypes topping 20 RNA copies carried over 99% of effector molecules but under 1% of naive ones.

This chain uses TRBV9 with TRBJ2-1; 7 bases match TRBD2. What was sequenced was naive CD8+ T cells from blood, with Jurkat cell RNA spiked in. The subset here: FACS-sorted CD8+CD4-CCR7+CD45RA+ naive T cells. This TCR was recovered from a human donor in good health. Some libraries in this study had Jurkat cell RNA spiked in. CDR3 sequence (DNA): TGTGCCAGCAGCGTAGTTGGCGGGAGTCGGGGTGAGCAGTTCTTC. This codes for CASSVVGGSRGEQFF.